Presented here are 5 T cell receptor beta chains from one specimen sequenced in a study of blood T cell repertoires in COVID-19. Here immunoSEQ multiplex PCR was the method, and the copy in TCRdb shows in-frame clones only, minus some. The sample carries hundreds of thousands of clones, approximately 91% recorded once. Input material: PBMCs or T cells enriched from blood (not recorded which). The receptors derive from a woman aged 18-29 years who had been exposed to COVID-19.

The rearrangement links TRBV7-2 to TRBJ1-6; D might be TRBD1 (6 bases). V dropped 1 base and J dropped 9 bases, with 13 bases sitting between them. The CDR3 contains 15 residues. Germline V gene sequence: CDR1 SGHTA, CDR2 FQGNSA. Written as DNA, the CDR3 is TGTGCCAGCAGCTTAGGGGGGCAGGGCGGTTCACCCCTCCACTTT. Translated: CASSLGGQGGSPLHF. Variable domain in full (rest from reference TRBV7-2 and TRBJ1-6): GAGVSQSPSNKVTEKGKDVELRCDPISGHTALYWYRQSLGQGLEFLIYFQGNSAPDKSGLPSDRFSAERTGGSVSTLTIQRTQQEDSAVYLCASSLGGQGGSPLHFGNGTRLTVT.

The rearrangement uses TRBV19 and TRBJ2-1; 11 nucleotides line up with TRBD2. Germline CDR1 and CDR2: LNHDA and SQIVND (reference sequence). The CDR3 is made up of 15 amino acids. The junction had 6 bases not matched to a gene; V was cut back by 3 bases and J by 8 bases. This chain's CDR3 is CASSILSGGGDEQFF. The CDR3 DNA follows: TGTGCCAGTAGTATCCTTAGCGGGGGGGGCGATGAGCAGTTCTTC.

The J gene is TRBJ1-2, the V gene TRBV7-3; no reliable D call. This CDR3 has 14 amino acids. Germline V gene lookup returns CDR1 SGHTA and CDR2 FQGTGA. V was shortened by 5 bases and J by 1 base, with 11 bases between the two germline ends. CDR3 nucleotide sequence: TGTGCCAGCAGCCCCGGCGGAATTAACTATGGCTACACCTTC. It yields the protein CASSPGGINYGYTF.

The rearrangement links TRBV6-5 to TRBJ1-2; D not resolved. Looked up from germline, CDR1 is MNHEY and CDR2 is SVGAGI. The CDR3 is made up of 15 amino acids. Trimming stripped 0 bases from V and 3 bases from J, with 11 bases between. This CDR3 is CASSYSNRLDYGYTF. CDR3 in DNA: TGTGCCAGCAGTTACTCGAACCGGTTGGACTATGGCTACACCTTC.

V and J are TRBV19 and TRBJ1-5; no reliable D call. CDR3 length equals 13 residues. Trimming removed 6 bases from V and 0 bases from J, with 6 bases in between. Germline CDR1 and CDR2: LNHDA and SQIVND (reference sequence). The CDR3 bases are TGTGCCAGTAGAGAGTATAGCAATCAGCCCCAGCATTTT. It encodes CASREYSNQPQHF.